The next 22 T cell receptor beta chains were all read from a single sample in a study of shared clonotypes between healthy human individuals (dated by TCRdb to the early 2020s). CD8 naive samples were obtained by positive selection for CCR7 among CD45RO-negative cells, yielding a CD45RA+CCR7+ population from which TemRA cells were excluded. Library preparation employed the immunoSEQ multiplex PCR assay. Held by TCRdb, this immuneACCESS table contains in-frame sequences only and omits some clones. Under half of the omission traces to an unresolved V gene where checked; the cause of the rest is unknown. The sample table contains approximately 2,200,000 clones; only one count was recorded for 85% to 95% of them. Of the sample, approximately 1.7% is held by the ten largest clones. Sequenced: naive CD8+ T cells from PBMCs. The meaning of the sample's cell subset or site label: CD45RA+CCR7+. Source of these receptors: a man aged 18 to 30 in good health. Some clones in this sample may be carry-over from other donors' samples.

The genes are TRBV9 and TRBJ2-3, with 9 bases aligning to TRBD2. The V segment lost 1 base and the J segment 2 bases; nucleotides outside the gene matches: 8. The CDR3 is 17 amino acids. Germline V lookup: CDR1 SGDLS, CDR2 YYNGEE. The CDR3 DNA reads as TGTGCCAGCAGCGTACGACTAGCGGCTTACGACACAGATACGCAGTATTTT. It is translated as CASSVRLAAYDTDTQYF.

The chain carries TRBV4-3 and TRBJ2-3; D gene ambiguous. V lost 0 bases and J 3 bases, leaving 16 bases between the germline ends. The CDR3 runs to 17 residues. Germline assignment: CDR1 LGHNA and CDR2 YSLEER. The CDR3 sequence is CASSQDSGYERTDTQYF. The CDR3 DNA sequence: TGCGCCAGCAGCCAAGATTCCGGGTACGAAAGGACAGATACGCAGTATTTT.

This clone is a singleton in its sample. The chain employs TRBV4-2 and TRBJ2-2, with 9 bases that match TRBD2. Germline V gives CDR1 LGHNA, CDR2 YNFKEQ. J was trimmed by 3 bases and V by 3 bases; bases with no gene match: 11. The CDR3 runs to 18 residues. The CDR3 coding sequence is TGTGCCAGCAGCCAGGGGGGACCCCAGCGGGAGGACACCGGGGAGCTGTTTTTT. Its protein product is CASSQGGPQREDTGELFF.

J is TRBJ2-2 and V is TRBV7-9; TRBD2 aligns across 7 bases. CDR1 and CDR2 from the germline V gene are SEHNR and FQNEAQ (reference sequence). The trim removed 3 bases at V and 4 bases at J, leaving 2 bases unmatched. The CDR3 length is 14 residues. CDR3 nucleotide sequence: TGTGCCAGCAGCTTCGCTAGCGGCACCGGGGAGCTGTTTTTT. It yields the protein CASSFASGTGELFF.

With regard to this clone: Other DNA sequences in this specimen translate into the identical CDR3. The V gene is TRBV27, the J gene TRBJ1-2, with D hard to call. CDR3 length: 14 amino acids. CDR1 and CDR2 from the germline V gene are MNHEY and SMNVEV (reference sequence). Trimming pared 3 bases from V and 2 bases from J, leaving 10 bases between. Here the CDR3 DNA reads TGTGCCAGCAGTTTTGTGGGCGGGAACTATGGCTACACCTTC. Protein product: CASSFVGGNYGYTF.

Regarding this clone: The same CDR3 is also encoded by other DNA sequences in this sample. The rearrangement links TRBV7-9 to TRBJ2-3; D is undetermined. Germline V gene lookup returns CDR1 SEHNR and CDR2 FQNEAQ (reference sequence). The CDR3 has 12 amino acids. Trimming left V 5 bases short and J 3 bases short, with 6 bases between. CDR3 DNA: TGTGCCAGCAGCCTACTAACAGATACGCAGTATTTT. Translation gives CASSLLTDTQYF.

The V call is TRBV4-1, the J call TRBJ2-2; 9 bases are shared with TRBD2. Trimming took 0 bases from V and 1 from J; bases not matched to a gene: 9. The CDR3 spans 19 residues. In germline, CDR1 is MGHRA, CDR2 YSYEKL. The CDR3 nucleotides are TGCGCCAGCAGCCAAGATGGAGGCGGGAGGGCCTGGAACACCGGGGAGCTGTTTTTT. This gives the protein CASSQDGGGRAWNTGELFF.

The chain combines TRBV27 with TRBJ2-2, with D perhaps matching TRBD1 (6 bases). Germline CDR1 and CDR2: MNHEY and SMNVEV (reference sequence). The CDR3 spans 17 residues. V lost 7 bases and J 0 bases, leaving 18 bases between the germline ends. CDR3 sequence (DNA): TGTGCCAGCACCTCCGGGGACATAATCGCGAACACCGGGGAGCTGTTTTTT. This gives the protein CASTSGDIIANTGELFF.

Note on this clone: Different DNA sequences within this sample yield the same CDR3. The rearrangement joins TRBV28 to TRBJ2-7; a weak D match, TRBD2 (7 bases). V was cut by 3 bases and J by 4 bases, with 13 bases left in between. Germline CDR1 is MDHEN and CDR2 is SYDVKM. The CDR3 is 14 residues long. The CDR3: CASSLRGGLYEQYF. Written as DNA, the CDR3 is TGTGCCAGCAGTTTGAGGGGGGGTTTATACGAGCAGTACTTC.

This chain links TRBV9 with TRBJ2-5; TRBD2 might be the D (6 bases). Per germline, CDR1 SGDLS and CDR2 YYNGEE. This CDR3 contains 15 residues. V was trimmed by 3 bases and J by 5 bases, leaving 17 bases between them. This chain's CDR3 is CASSGPSEGLETQYF. DNA for the CDR3: TGTGCCAGCAGCGGACCCTCGGAGGGTTTGGAGACCCAGTACTTC.

J is TRBJ1-4 and V is TRBV30; TRBD1 aligns across 8 bases. CDR1 and CDR2 (germline): GTSNPN, SVGIG (reference sequence). The CDR3 is 13 amino acids. V shed 5 bases and J 3 bases; nucleotides not matched to a gene: 2. CDR3 sequence (DNA): TGTGCCTGGGACAGGGGCTCTAATGAAAAACTGTTTTTT. Translation: CAWDRGSNEKLFF.

For this clone: Other DNA sequences in the sample encode the same CDR3. The V gene is TRBV4-2, the J gene TRBJ2-7, with 12 bases that match TRBD2. The germline V gene encodes CDR1 LGHNA and CDR2 YNFKEQ. The CDR3 is made up of 15 amino acids. Germline trimming cut 4 bases from V and 1 base from J; bases unmatched to any gene: 2. The DNA for the CDR3 is TGTGCCAGCAGCCCGGGGACTAGCGGGTCCTACGAGCAGTACTTC. Amino acids: CASSPGTSGSYEQYF.

The J gene is TRBJ2-1, the V gene TRBV7-9; 13 nucleotides agree with TRBD2. CDR1 and CDR2 from the germline V gene are SEHNR and FQNEAQ (reference sequence). The CDR3 extends over 19 amino acids. V shed 5 bases, J shed 5 bases, and the junction held 15 bases outside the gene matches. CDR3 sequence: CASSGLAGASDLWDNEQFF. CDR3 nucleotide sequence: TGTGCCAGCAGCGGACTAGCGGGAGCGTCGGATCTATGGGACAATGAGCAGTTCTTC.

The chain links TRBV27 to TRBJ1-2, with D unclear. Germline V gene sequence: CDR1 MNHEY, CDR2 SMNVEV (reference sequence). Trimming removed 5 bases from V and 3 bases from J, with 19 bases in between. The CDR3 spans 16 residues. The CDR3, as DNA: TGTGCCAGCAGTCCCTCGGTCGGACCCCGGGACTATGGCTACACCTTC. Translation: CASSPSVGPRDYGYTF.

V gene TRBV7-3 combines with J gene TRBJ2-3; 7 positions agree with TRBD2. The trim removed 2 bases at V and 2 bases at J, leaving 4 bases unmatched. The CDR3 consists of 15 residues. Germline V gene data show CDR1 as SGHTA and CDR2 as FQGTGA. The CDR3 reads CASSLGSGITDTQYF. In nucleotides, the CDR3 is TGTGCCAGCAGCTTAGGCAGCGGGATCACAGATACGCAGTATTTT.

The chain recombines TRBV28 with TRBJ1-5, with D uncertain. Trimming left V 8 bases short and J 2 bases short, with 7 bases between. This CDR3 region has 12 residues. Per the germline V gene, CDR1 is MDHEN and CDR2 is SYDVKM. DNA for the CDR3: TGTGCCAGCGAGGTGGGCAATCAGCCCCAGCATTTT. Its translation: CASEVGNQPQHF.

The chain recombines TRBV13 with TRBJ2-1; TRBD2 aligns across 13 bases. The germline V gene encodes CDR1 PRHDT and CDR2 FYEKMQ (reference sequence). After removal of 4 bases from V and 0 bases from J, the junction contained 9 bases not matched to a gene. The CDR3 has 19 residues. The CDR3 is CASSSRLAGGPSSYNEQFF. The CDR3 DNA reads as TGTGCCAGCAGCTCCCGACTAGCGGGAGGACCATCCTCCTACAATGAGCAGTTCTTC.

The V and J genes are TRBV6-6 and TRBJ2-5, with D possibly being TRBD1 (6 bases). This CDR3 spans 14 amino acids. Per germline, CDR1 MNHNY and CDR2 SVGAGI (reference sequence). Trimming left V 7 bases short and J 5 bases short, with 17 bases between. The CDR3: CASTYAGVQETQYF. The CDR3 region has the DNA TGTGCCAGCACCTACGCAGGGGTACAGGAGACCCAGTACTTC.

This chain links TRBV6-1 with TRBJ1-3; D ambiguous. CDR1 and CDR2 from the germline V gene are MNHNS and SASEGT. Trimming removed 10 bases from V and 14 bases from J, with 18 bases in between. This CDR3 region has 11 residues. CDR3 sequence: CATSKQNVLYF. The DNA of the CDR3 is TGTGCCACCTCAAAACAGAACGTCTTATATTTT.

V gene TRBV28 combines with J gene TRBJ2-3, with TRBD2 identical over 9 bases. Unmatched junction bases numbered 14, after V lost 7 bases and J lost 0 bases. The CDR3 covers 18 residues. Germline-derived CDR1 and CDR2 are MDHEN and SYDVKM. The DNA for the CDR3 is TGTGCCAGCAAAAATTTTGAGGCCCTAGCGGGAAGCACAGATACGCAGTATTTT. Its protein product is CASKNFEALAGSTDTQYF.

The chain joins TRBV13 to TRBJ2-1, with 10 bases lining up with TRBD1. The CDR3 runs to 15 residues. V lost 5 bases and J lost 5; bases outside the gene matches: 6. Germline lookup yields CDR1 PRHDT and CDR2 FYEKMQ (reference sequence). The CDR3 here is CASSPDRGLNNEQFF. The CDR3 bases are TGTGCCAGCAGCCCCGACAGGGGGCTCAACAATGAGCAGTTCTTC.

The rearrangement uses TRBV7-9 and TRBJ2-6; 9 bases are a match to TRBD1. Germline V gene sequence: CDR1 SEHNR, CDR2 FQNEAQ (reference sequence). J gave up 3 bases and V 5 bases, and 8 bases lay outside the gene matches. The CDR3 extends over 17 amino acids. The CDR3 loop reads CASSPGQGTFGANVLTF. The DNA for the CDR3 is TGTGCCAGCAGCCCGGGACAGGGAACGTTTGGGGCCAACGTCCTGACTTTC.